A selection of T cell receptor beta chains follows, all from one sample in a study of blood T cells in healthy people across ages. TCRdb passed the 5' RACE reads through MiXCR, listing each CDR3 protein once. In the table there are 2 million or so distinct CDR3 sequences, about 50% of which are singletons. The sequencing input was blood. These receptors came from a woman in her thirties or forties in good health. CDR3s include the opening cysteine and the closing phenylalanine or tryptophan. Fields, in order: V gene, CDR3 length, J gene, CDR3 protein.

V: TRBV29-1
length: 14
J: TRBJ2-1
CDR3: CSVVQRGAYNEQFF

V: TRBV28
length: 15
J: TRBJ2-3
CDR3: CASSLFGGRTDTQYF

V: TRBV6-2/TRBV6-3
length: 12
J: TRBJ2-1
CDR3: CASSYYRREQFF

V: TRBV28
length: 16
J: TRBJ2-6
CDR3: CASSWTGVVGANVLTF

V: TRBV29-1
length: 14
J: TRBJ2-3
CDR3: CSVEGRQGQATQYF

V: TRBV2
length: 14
J: TRBJ2-7
CDR3: CASSERGYNDEQYF

V: TRBV6-2/TRBV6-3
length: 16
J: TRBJ2-3
CDR3: CASSSYAQGGSDTQYF

V: TRBV27
length: 18
J: TRBJ2-3
CDR3: CASSSSALSGGRGDTQYF

V: TRBV7-2
length: 13
J: TRBJ1-1
CDR3: CASSLRRGTEAFF

V: TRBV29-1
length: 12
J: TRBJ2-7
CDR3: CSVAPASVEQYF

V: TRBV21-1
length: 15
J: TRBJ2-7
CDR3: CASSPQYGGRYEQYF

V: TRBV3-1
length: 20
J: TRBJ1-2
CDR3: CASSQDPRQAKLGGNYGYTF

V: TRBV5-1
length: 15
J: TRBJ1-2
CDR3: CASSLDQGWDYGYTF

V: TRBV6-6
length: 13
J: TRBJ1-4
CDR3: CASRPQGYEKLFF

V: TRBV29-1
length: 14
J: TRBJ2-5
CDR3: CSVDVHQTRETQYF

V: TRBV15
length: 18
J: TRBJ1-2
CDR3: CATSRAQDRTSINYGYTF

V: TRBV4-3
length: 16
J: TRBJ2-4
CDR3: CASSQDQPGQSNIQYF

V: TRBV12-3/TRBV12-4
length: 12
J: TRBJ2-7
CDR3: CASSYGQYEQYF

V: TRBV6-2/TRBV6-3
length: 14
J: TRBJ2-7
CDR3: CASSYVARYYEQYF

V: TRBV7-2
length: 15
J: TRBJ2-1
CDR3: CASSLDRGLHNEQFF

V: TRBV28
length: 14
J: TRBJ2-7
CDR3: CASSPVATDYEQYF

V: TRBV5-8
length: 17
J: TRBJ2-7
CDR3: CASSSSSGPRRSYEQYF

V: TRBV2
length: 18
J: TRBJ2-7
CDR3: CASSSRTSGGSNSYEQYF

V: TRBV7-6
length: 17
J: TRBJ2-3
CDR3: CASSSRGGGIPTDTQYF

V: TRBV5-4
length: 18
J: NA
CDR3: CASSFKRGLTDRKETQYF

V: TRBV4-3
length: 14
J: TRBJ1-2
CDR3: CASSQDPSRNGYTF

V: TRBV4-3
length: 15
J: TRBJ1-5
CDR3: CASSQDRQINQPQHF

V: TRBV7-2
length: 17
J: TRBJ1-4
CDR3: CASSLVRSAATDDKLFF

V: TRBV6-1
length: 14
J: TRBJ2-3
CDR3: CAGGTRTSTDTQYF

V: TRBV20-1
length: 19
J: TRBJ2-6
CDR3: CSALVGLAGGRSGANVLTF

V: TRBV10-3
length: 14
J: NA
CDR3: CAISDGGPTGTQYF

V: TRBV20-1
length: 15
J: TRBJ1-6
CDR3: CSALTLQGGGSPLHF

V: TRBV20-1
length: 14
J: TRBJ2-3
CDR3: CSASIAGGPGTQYF

V: TRBV29-1
length: 16
J: TRBJ2-1
CDR3: CSVPTPGQGFYNEQFF

V: TRBV15
length: 15
J: TRBJ2-4
CDR3: CATSRDPQGWGEQYF

V: TRBV20-1
length: 13
J: TRBJ2-1
CDR3: CSASGPQRNEQFF

V: TRBV5-1
length: 14
J: TRBJ2-2
CDR3: CASSPRRIQRELFF

V: TRBV29-1
length: 14
J: TRBJ2-1
CDR3: CSKLPGQGSNEQFF

V: TRBV4-3
length: 14
J: TRBJ2-7
CDR3: CASSHGQGTNEQYF

V: TRBV5-1
length: 18
J: TRBJ1-2
CDR3: CASSKEQGRGIANYGYTF

V: TRBV9
length: 16
J: TRBJ2-1
CDR3: CASSATLAGEYNEQFF

V: TRBV6-5
length: 14
J: TRBJ2-5
CDR3: CASSYGTGFNEQYF

V: TRBV4-3
length: 14
J: TRBJ2-7
CDR3: CASSQGTLWDEQYF

V: TRBV5-1
length: 17
J: TRBJ2-7
CDR3: CASSLGDLRDRTYEQYF

V: TRBV5-1
length: 16
J: TRBJ2-1
CDR3: CASSFEGGARENEQFF

V: TRBV5-5
length: 18
J: TRBJ2-3
CDR3: CASSLYRGAVVGTDTQYF

V: TRBV6-5
length: 16
J: TRBJ2-1
CDR3: CASSTHGQSSYNEQFF